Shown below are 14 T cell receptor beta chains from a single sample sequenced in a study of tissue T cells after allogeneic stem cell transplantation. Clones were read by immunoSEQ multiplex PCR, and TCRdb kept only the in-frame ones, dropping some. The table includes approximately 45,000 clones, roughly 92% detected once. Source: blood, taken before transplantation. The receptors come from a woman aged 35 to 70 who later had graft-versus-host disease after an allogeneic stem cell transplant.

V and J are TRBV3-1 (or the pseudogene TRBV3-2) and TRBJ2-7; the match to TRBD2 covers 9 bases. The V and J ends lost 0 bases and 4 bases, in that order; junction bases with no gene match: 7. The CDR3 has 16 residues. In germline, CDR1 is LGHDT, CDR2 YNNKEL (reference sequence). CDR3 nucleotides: TGTGCCAGCAGCCAAGATCTCGCGGGAGGGTATTACGAGCAGTACTTC. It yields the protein CASSQDLAGGYYEQYF.

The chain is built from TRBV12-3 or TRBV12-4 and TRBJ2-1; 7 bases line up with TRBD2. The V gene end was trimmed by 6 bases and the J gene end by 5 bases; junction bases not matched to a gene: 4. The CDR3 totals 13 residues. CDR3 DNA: TGTGCCAGCAGAAAGGGACTAAACAATGAGCAGTTCTTC. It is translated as CASRKGLNNEQFF.

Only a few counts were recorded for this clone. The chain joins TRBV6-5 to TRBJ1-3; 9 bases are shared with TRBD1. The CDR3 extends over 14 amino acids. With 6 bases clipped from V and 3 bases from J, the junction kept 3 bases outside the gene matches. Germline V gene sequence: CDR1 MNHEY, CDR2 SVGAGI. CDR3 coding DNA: TGTGCCAGCAGCCCGGGACAGGGTGGAAACACCATATATTTT. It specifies CASSPGQGGNTIYF.

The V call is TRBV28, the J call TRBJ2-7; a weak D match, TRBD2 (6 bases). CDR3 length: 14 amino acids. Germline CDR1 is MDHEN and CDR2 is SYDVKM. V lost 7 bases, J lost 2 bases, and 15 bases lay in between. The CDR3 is CASTLHVAAYEQYF. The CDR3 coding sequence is TGTGCCAGCACCTTACATGTAGCGGCCTACGAGCAGTACTTC.

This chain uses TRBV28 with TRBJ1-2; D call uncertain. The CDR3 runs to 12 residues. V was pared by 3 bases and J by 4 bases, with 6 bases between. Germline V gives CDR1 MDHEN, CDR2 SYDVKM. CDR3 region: CASSFQRYGYTF. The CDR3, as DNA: TGTGCCAGCAGTTTTCAGCGCTATGGCTACACCTTC.

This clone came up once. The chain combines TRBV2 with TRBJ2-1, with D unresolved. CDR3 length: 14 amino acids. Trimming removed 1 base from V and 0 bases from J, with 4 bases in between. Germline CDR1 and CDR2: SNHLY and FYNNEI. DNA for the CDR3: TGTGCCAGCAGTGAAGTACGCTCCTACAATGAGCAGTTCTTC. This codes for CASSEVRSYNEQFF.

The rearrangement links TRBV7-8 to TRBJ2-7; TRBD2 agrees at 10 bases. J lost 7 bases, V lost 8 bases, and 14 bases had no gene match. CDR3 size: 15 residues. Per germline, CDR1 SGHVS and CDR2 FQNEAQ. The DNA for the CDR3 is TGTGCCAGCTCTGGGGCTAGCGGGAGCTGGAATGAGCAGTACTTC. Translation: CASSGASGSWNEQYF.

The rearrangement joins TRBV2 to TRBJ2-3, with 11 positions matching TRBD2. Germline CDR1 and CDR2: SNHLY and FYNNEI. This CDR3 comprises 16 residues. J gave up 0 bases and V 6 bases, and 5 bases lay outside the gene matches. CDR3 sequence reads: CASRWTSGSSTDTQYF. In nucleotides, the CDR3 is TGTGCCAGCAGGTGGACTAGCGGGTCGAGCACAGATACGCAGTATTTT. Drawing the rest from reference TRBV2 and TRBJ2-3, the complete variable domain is EPEVTQTPSHQVTQMGQEVILRCVPISNHLYFYWYRQILGQKVEFLVSFYNNEISEKSEIFDDQFSVERPDGSNFTLKIRSTKLEDSAMYFCASRWTSGSSTDTQYFGPGTRLTVL.

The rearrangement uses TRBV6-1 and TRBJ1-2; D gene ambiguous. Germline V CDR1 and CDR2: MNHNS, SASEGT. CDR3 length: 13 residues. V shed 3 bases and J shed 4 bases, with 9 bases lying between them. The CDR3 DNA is TGTGCCAGCAGTGACGGACTCAGCTATGGCTACACCTTC. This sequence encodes CASSDGLSYGYTF.

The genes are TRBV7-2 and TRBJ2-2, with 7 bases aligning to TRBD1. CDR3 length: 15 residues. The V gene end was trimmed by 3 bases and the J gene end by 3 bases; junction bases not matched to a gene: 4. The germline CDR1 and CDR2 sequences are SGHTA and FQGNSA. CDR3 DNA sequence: TGTGCCAGCAGCTTTGAGGGGGCCTACACCGGGGAGCTGTTTTTT. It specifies CASSFEGAYTGELFF.

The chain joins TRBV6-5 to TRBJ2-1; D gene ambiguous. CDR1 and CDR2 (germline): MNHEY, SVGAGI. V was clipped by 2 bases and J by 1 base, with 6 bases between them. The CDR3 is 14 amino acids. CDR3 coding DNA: TGTGCCAGCAGTTACAGGGAATCCTACAATGAGCAGTTCTTC. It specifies CASSYRESYNEQFF.

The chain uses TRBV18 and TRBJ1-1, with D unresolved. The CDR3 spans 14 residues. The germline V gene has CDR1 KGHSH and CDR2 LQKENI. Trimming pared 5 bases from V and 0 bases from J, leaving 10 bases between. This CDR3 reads CASSGVSMNTEAFF. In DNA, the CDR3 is TGTGCCAGCTCAGGGGTTTCCATGAACACTGAAGCTTTCTTT.

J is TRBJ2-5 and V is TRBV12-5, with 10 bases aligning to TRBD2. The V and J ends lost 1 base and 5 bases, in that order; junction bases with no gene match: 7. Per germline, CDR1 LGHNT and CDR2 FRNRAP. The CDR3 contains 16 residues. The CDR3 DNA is TGTGCTAGTGGTTTGGGAGTAGCGGGAGGAGACGAGACCCAGTACTTC. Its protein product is CASGLGVAGGDETQYF.

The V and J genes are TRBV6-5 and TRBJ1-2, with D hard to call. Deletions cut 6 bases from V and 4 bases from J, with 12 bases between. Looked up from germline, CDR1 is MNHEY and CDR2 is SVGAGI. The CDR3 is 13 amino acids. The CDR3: CASSNRAPYGYTF. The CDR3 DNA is TGTGCCAGCAGCAACAGAGCACCCTATGGCTACACCTTC.